These 22 T cell receptor beta chains share one sample of origin, sequenced in a study of technical replicates of blood from a handful of donors. Repertoires were generated with immunoSEQ multiplex PCR, while TCRdb's copy carries only in-frame clones and drops some. The repertoire holds 75,000 to 100,000 clones, with just under 95% as singletons. Sample: T cells isolated from PBMCs. These receptors were taken from a human donor in good health.

This chain joins TRBV5-6 and TRBJ2-5; 8 bases match TRBD1. Trimming removed 3 bases from V and 5 bases from J; junction bases left unmatched: 9. Germline V gene lookup returns CDR1 SGHDT and CDR2 YYEEEE. CDR3 length: 15 amino acids. The CDR3 protein is CASSWTGQVLETQYF. The CDR3, as DNA: TGTGCCAGCAGCTGGACGGGACAGGTCCTTGAGACCCAGTACTTC. Based on the CDR3 plus reference TRBV5-6 and TRBJ2-5, the full variable domain is DAGVTQSPTHLIKTRGQQVTLRCSPKSGHDTVSWYQQALGQGPQFIFQYYEEEERQRGNFPDRFSGHQFPNYSSELNVNALLLGDSALYLCASSWTGQVLETQYFGPGTRLLVL.

CDR3 DNA: TGCGCCAGCAGGCTAGCGGCCCTCTACGAGCAGTACTTC. It translates to CASRLAALYEQYF. The chain carries TRBV5-1 and TRBJ2-7; 7 nucleotides line up with TRBD2. Germline V gene data show CDR1 as SGHRS and CDR2 as YFSETQ. J was trimmed by 3 bases and V by 5 bases; bases with no gene match: 5. The CDR3 covers 13 residues.

V and J are TRBV19 and TRBJ1-1; 7 bases are a match to TRBD1. Germline trimming cut 2 bases from V and 3 bases from J; bases unmatched to any gene: 12. This CDR3 region has 17 residues. The germline V gene encodes CDR1 LNHDA and CDR2 SQIVND (reference sequence). CDR3 amino acids: CASSISTRGYRDTEAFF. DNA of the CDR3: TGTGCCAGTAGTATATCGACCAGGGGGTATCGCGACACTGAAGCTTTCTTT. Together with reference TRBV19 and TRBJ1-1, the CDR3 gives the full variable domain: DGGITQSPKYLFRKEGQNVTLSCEQNLNHDAMYWYRQDPGQGLRLIYYSQIVNDFQKGDIAEGYSVSREKKESFPLTVTSAQKNPTAFYLCASSISTRGYRDTEAFFGQGTRLTVV.

The chain uses TRBV27 and TRBJ2-7; D perhaps matches TRBD2 (6 bases). From germline, CDR1 is MNHEY and CDR2 SMNVEV (reference sequence). This CDR3 is built from 13 residues. The germline V and J ends were trimmed by 3 bases and 3 bases, with 9 bases remaining between them. This chain's CDR3 is CASSFGGGYEQYF. The CDR3 DNA reads TGTGCCAGCAGTTTCGGGGGTGGCTACGAGCAGTACTTC.

This clone has just one count. The chain carries TRBV7-9 and TRBJ2-5; 8 nucleotides line up with TRBD2. The CDR3 totals 16 residues. Germline V CDR1 and CDR2: SEHNR, FQNEAQ (reference sequence). The V segment lost 1 base and the J segment 5 bases; nucleotides outside the gene matches: 9. The CDR3 nucleotides are TGTGCCAGCAGCTTAGTCGGGGGGGGGCCAAGGGAGACCCAGTACTTC. Residues: CASSLVGGGPRETQYF.

The rearrangement links TRBV6-5 to TRBJ2-5; 8 bases agree with TRBD1. The V segment lost 0 bases and the J segment 5 bases; nucleotides outside the gene matches: 8. The length of the CDR3 is 16 residues. The V gene's germline CDR1 is MNHEY and CDR2 SVGAGI. In DNA form, the CDR3 reads TGTGCCAGCAGTTACTCAGCCGTGACAGGGGACGAGACCCAGTACTTC. Encoded protein: CASSYSAVTGDETQYF.

The chain employs TRBV19 and TRBJ1-6, with 8 bases matching TRBD1. CDR1 and CDR2 from the germline V gene are LNHDA and SQIVND (reference sequence). The CDR3 covers 14 residues. J was trimmed by 10 bases and V by 7 bases; bases with no gene match: 9. In DNA form, the CDR3 reads TGTGCCAGTACCCCGGGACAGGTCGGCTCACCCCTCCACTTT. Its protein is CASTPGQVGSPLHF. Looking up the rest from reference TRBV19 and TRBJ1-6 gives the full variable domain: DGGITQSPKYLFRKEGQNVTLSCEQNLNHDAMYWYRQDPGQGLRLIYYSQIVNDFQKGDIAEGYSVSREKKESFPLTVTSAQKNPTAFYLCASTPGQVGSPLHFGNGTRLTVT.

The V call is TRBV7-9, the J call TRBJ1-3, with D unclear. This CDR3 is built from 15 residues. V was shortened by 6 bases and J by 0 bases, with 12 bases between the two germline ends. CDR1 is SEHNR, CDR2 FQNEAQ, per germline (reference sequence). DNA of the CDR3: TGTGCCAGCAGGCAGACGGAGAGCTCTGGAAACACCATATATTTT. Translated, it gives CASRQTESSGNTIYF.

The chain is built from TRBV28 and TRBJ1-2, with a weak D call TRBD1 (6 bases). V was clipped by 4 bases and J by 2 bases, with 14 bases between them. This CDR3 has 15 residues. Germline loops: CDR1 MDHEN, CDR2 SYDVKM. The CDR3 DNA reads as TGTGCCAGCAGTTCCCCGCCCAGGGGCAACTATGGCTACACCTTC. Its protein is CASSSPPRGNYGYTF.

In its sample, this clone was seen once. The chain carries TRBV9 and TRBJ1-5; D unclear. CDR3 size: 13 residues. The germline V and J ends were trimmed by 0 bases and 7 bases, with 8 bases remaining between them. Per germline, CDR1 SGDLS and CDR2 YYNGEE. The CDR3 nucleotides read TGTGCCAGCAGCGTAGGGGAGGGACAGCCCCAGCATTTT. Its translation: CASSVGEGQPQHF. The whole variable domain, filled in from reference TRBV9 and TRBJ1-5, reads DSGVTQTPKHLITATGQRVTLRCSPRSGDLSVYWYQQSLDQGLQFLIQYYNGEERAKGNILERFSAQQFPDLHSELNLSSLELGDSALYFCASSVGEGQPQHFGDGTRLSIL.

The CDR3 region has the DNA TGCGCCAGCAGCTTGGGGCAGGATTATACGCAGTATTTT. Protein: CASSLGQDYTQYF. This chain uses TRBV5-1 with TRBJ2-3; the D is unclear. This CDR3 spans 13 amino acids. V lost 0 bases, J lost 7 bases, and 9 bases lay in between. Germline assignment: CDR1 SGHRS and CDR2 YFSETQ.

This chain joins TRBV11-2 and TRBJ2-5; tentatively, D is TRBD2 (6 bases). The ends were cut back, 1 base at V and 7 bases at J, with 7 bases in the middle. The germline V gene encodes CDR1 SGHAT and CDR2 FQNNGV. The CDR3 runs 12 residues. The CDR3 sequence: CASSLVGGTQYF. CDR3 bases: TGTGCCAGCAGCTTAGTCGGGGGGACCCAGTACTTC.

The CDR3 here is CASSQVTDRGRPTYEQYF. Here the CDR3 DNA reads TGCGCCAGCAGCCAAGTCACCGACAGGGGAAGACCCACCTACGAGCAGTACTTC. The V call is TRBV4-1, the J call TRBJ2-7; 8 bases align to TRBD1. V lost 1 base, J lost 2 bases, and 13 bases stayed unmatched. CDR3 length: 18 amino acids. In germline, CDR1 is MGHRA, CDR2 YSYEKL.

V is TRBV4-1 and J is TRBJ1-5; 8 bases match TRBD1. Germline V gives CDR1 MGHRA, CDR2 YSYEKL. V gave up 8 bases and J gave up 1 base; unmatched junction bases: 4. This CDR3 spans 14 amino acids. As DNA, the CDR3 is TGCGCCAGCGGAGGACAGGGAAGCAATCAGCCCCAGCATTTT. Its translation: CASGGQGSNQPQHF.

The chain uses TRBV5-8 and TRBJ2-2; tentatively, D is TRBD1 (5 bases). The length of the CDR3 is 15 residues. Germline CDR1 reads SGHTS; CDR2 reads YDEGEE. With 1 base removed from V and 3 bases from J, the gap between germline ends came to 10 bases. As DNA, the CDR3 is TGTGCCAGCAGCTTGTCAGGGTGGTACACCGGGGAGCTGTTTTTT. Translation: CASSLSGWYTGELFF.

V is TRBV18 and J is TRBJ1-4, with TRBD1 matching 11 bases. J was trimmed by 4 bases and V by 6 bases; bases with no gene match: 13. The V gene's germline CDR1 is KGHSH and CDR2 LQKENI. This CDR3 region has 18 residues. The CDR3 DNA reads TGTGCCAGCTCGCCAAGGACAGGGGGCGCATCGGGTAATGAAAAACTGTTTTTT. Amino acid sequence: CASSPRTGGASGNEKLFF.

The V and J genes are TRBV6-5 and TRBJ2-7, with 7 positions matching TRBD1. This CDR3 has 11 amino acids. Germline CDR1 and CDR2: MNHEY and SVGAGI. The junction had 1 base not matched to a gene; V was cut back by 7 bases and J by 4 bases. In DNA, the CDR3 is TGTGCCAGCAAGGGGGCGTACGAGCAGTACTTC. It specifies CASKGAYEQYF.

The chain joins TRBV15 to TRBJ2-4, with 12 nucleotides matching TRBD2. The V segment lost 1 base and the J segment 12 bases; nucleotides outside the gene matches: 10. Germline lookup yields CDR1 LNHNV and CDR2 YYDKDF (reference sequence). The CDR3 is 16 residues long. The DNA for the CDR3 is TGTGCCACCAGCAGAGCCCCTAGCGGGGGGGCAAGTAATCAGTACTTC. Translating gives CATSRAPSGGASNQYF.

This clone has a single count. J is TRBJ2-6 and V is TRBV27; D remains unclear. The CDR3 sequence is 17 residues long. The ends were cut back, 0 bases at V and 1 base at J, with 10 bases in the middle. CDR1 is MNHEY, CDR2 SMNVEV, per germline (reference sequence). As DNA, the CDR3 is TGTGCCAGCAGTTTATCCCCCGTATTGTCTGGGGCCAACGTCCTGACTTTC. It codes for CASSLSPVLSGANVLTF.

The chain couples TRBV4-2 to TRBJ1-1, with D tentatively TRBD1 (5 bases). The CDR3 contains 14 residues. Looked up from germline, CDR1 is LGHNA and CDR2 is YNFKEQ. V was trimmed by 4 bases and J by 5 bases, leaving 14 bases between them. CDR3: CASSRDAGRTEAFF. The DNA of the CDR3 is TGTGCCAGCAGCCGAGATGCAGGGAGGACTGAAGCTTTCTTT.

The CDR3 is CATSMGGLSEETQYF. CDR3 DNA sequence: TGTGCCACCAGCATGGGAGGACTGTCGGAAGAGACCCAGTACTTC. J is TRBJ2-5 and V is TRBV15; D is perhaps TRBD2 (6 bases). The CDR3 spans 15 residues. Germline V gene data show CDR1 as LNHNV and CDR2 as YYDKDF (reference sequence). V was shortened by 4 bases and J by 3 bases, with 15 bases between the two germline ends. Using reference TRBV15 and TRBJ2-5 for the parts outside the CDR3, the full variable domain is DAMVIQNPRYQVTQFGKPVTLSCSQTLNHNVMYWYQQKSSQAPKLLFHYYDKDFNNEADTPDNFQSRRPNTSFCFLDIRSPGLGDTAMYLCATSMGGLSEETQYFGPGTRLLVL.

The chain uses TRBV7-9 and TRBJ1-2; D remains unclear. The CDR3 spans 13 residues. The V end lost 1 base, the J end lost 8 bases, and 11 bases lay between the germline ends. Germline V CDR1 and CDR2: SEHNR, FQNEAQ (reference sequence). This CDR3 reads CASSLGSLYGYTF. As DNA, the CDR3 is TGTGCCAGCAGCTTAGGTAGCTTGTACGGCTACACCTTC.